A single sample gave rise to the 8 T cell receptor beta chains below, sequenced in a study of CD8 T cells in ankylosing spondylitis (dated by TCRdb to the late 2010s). Library method: 5' RACE. Sequencing used an Illumina HiSeq 2500. TCRdb applied fastp at Q25 and MiXCR to the public reads, then kept only in-frame beta chains. When rows share a CDR3 protein, they turn into one entry using the most common DNA and genes. The sample data list 200,000 to 250,000 distinct CDR3 sequences, and over 9.5% of these were observed just once. Of the sample, about 2.5% falls within the top ten clones. The sequencing input was blood, either unsorted or a sorted T cell fraction (not recorded which). Receptors were obtained from a male donor with ankylosing spondylitis or in good health (not recorded which).

This clonotype came up many times. The chain uses TRBV5-1 and TRBJ2-7, with 7 bases lining up with TRBD1. The CDR3 consists of 16 residues. The V and J ends lost 3 bases and 2 bases, in that order; junction bases with no gene match: 11. Per germline, CDR1 SGHRS and CDR2 YFSETQ. CDR3 sequence reads: CASSWQPPGQTYEQYF. CDR3 coding DNA: TGCGCCAGCAGCTGGCAACCTCCGGGACAGACCTACGAGCAGTACTTC.

In this sample, this clonotype turned up many times. This chain joins TRBV5-1 and TRBJ2-3, with D maybe TRBD2 (6 bases). Germline V gene lookup returns CDR1 SGHRS and CDR2 YFSETQ. The V end lost 3 bases, the J end lost 6 bases, and 11 bases lay between the germline ends. The CDR3 extends over 13 amino acids. CDR3 nucleotide sequence: TGCGCCAGCAGCTGGAGGGGTGTGGATACGCAGTATTTT. Residues: CASSWRGVDTQYF. Drawing the rest from reference TRBV5-1 and TRBJ2-3, the complete variable domain is KAGVTQTPRYLIKTRGQQVTLSCSPISGHRSVSWYQQTPGQGLQFLFEYFSETQRNKGNFPGRFSGRQFSNSRSEMNVSTLELGDSALYLCASSWRGVDTQYFGPGTRLTVL.

This clonotype was seen at least ten times. The rearrangement uses TRBV27 and TRBJ1-1; 7 positions agree with TRBD1. Losses at the gene ends were 4 bases for V and 7 bases for J; bases not matched to a gene: 18. Germline assignment: CDR1 MNHEY and CDR2 SMNVEV (reference sequence). This CDR3 region has 17 residues. This CDR3 is CASSSSSWTGAVYEAFF. The CDR3 DNA reads as TGTGCCAGCAGTTCCTCCAGCTGGACAGGAGCCGTTTATGAAGCTTTCTTT.

This clonotype was detected ten times or more. The DNA for the CDR3 is TGCAGTGCTAGCGGGAGGGCCTTGGATGAGCAGTTCTTC. Translated: CSASGRALDEQFF. The V gene is TRBV20-1, the J gene TRBJ2-1, with 8 positions matching TRBD2. After removal of 3 bases from V and 8 bases from J, the junction contained 6 bases not matched to a gene. CDR1 is DFQATT and CDR2 is SNEGSKA in the germline V gene (reference sequence). This CDR3 comprises 13 residues.

This clonotype appeared many times. The J gene is TRBJ2-1, the V gene TRBV3-1; TRBD2 is a possible D gene (5 bases). This CDR3 contains 17 residues. Germline-derived CDR1 and CDR2 are LGHDT and YNNKEL (reference sequence). Trimming took 0 bases from V and 3 from J, leaving 15 bases between them. The CDR3 reads CASSQDRGRVFYNEQFF. Here the CDR3 DNA reads TGTGCCAGCAGCCAAGATCGGGGTAGGGTCTTCTACAATGAGCAGTTCTTC.

The table lists this clonotype with many counts. The CDR3 DNA follows: TGCAGTGCTACCCAGGGGCCCCTCGGGGAGACCCAGTACTTC. It is translated as CSATQGPLGETQYF. The genes are TRBV20-1 and TRBJ2-5; D perhaps matches TRBD1 (6 bases). The CDR3 sequence is 14 residues long. Germline lookup yields CDR1 DFQATT and CDR2 SNEGSKA (reference sequence). Trimming took off 4 bases at V and 5 bases at J, with 17 bases between the two ends.

This clonotype was counted ten times or more. The CDR3, as DNA: TGTGCCAGCAGAGATGGCCAGGGAGAGGATACGCAGTATTTT. Its protein is CASRDGQGEDTQYF. This rearrangement joins TRBV6-1 to TRBJ2-3; either TRBD1 or TRBD2 may fit D (5 bases each). This CDR3 region has 14 residues. Trimming pared 6 bases from V and 6 bases from J, leaving 16 bases between. From germline, CDR1 is MNHNS and CDR2 SASEGT.

The J gene is TRBJ2-2, the V gene TRBV6-2 or TRBV6-3; D may correspond to TRBD1 or TRBD2 (5 bases each). The germline CDR1 and CDR2 sequences are MNHEY and SVGEGT. The CDR3 totals 15 residues. V lost 4 bases and J lost 2, with 11 bases in between. As DNA, the CDR3 is TGTGCCAGCAGTTCACTGAGGGGAAACACCGGGGAGCTGTTTTTT. This sequence encodes CASSSLRGNTGELFF.